These 23 T cell receptor beta chains were all obtained from the same sample, sequenced in a study of beta chain features in type 1 diabetes. The entirety of the isolated RNA underwent reverse transcription, so expressed TCRB transcripts were sequenced. The repertoire was sequenced with immunoSEQ multiplex PCR; TCRdb's copy has only in-frame clones and lacks some. The sample holds about 360,000 clones, 10% to 15% seen once. Source material: naive CD4+ T cells from blood. These receptors came from a man aged 18 to 29 in good health.

This clone was picked up a small number of times. The chain uses TRBV6-4 and TRBJ2-2; the D gene is possibly TRBD1 (6 bases). V lost 3 bases, J lost 6 bases, and 11 bases lay in between. The CDR3 sequence is 14 residues long. The germline V gene encodes CDR1 MRHNA and CDR2 SNTAGT. The CDR3 coding sequence is TGTGCCAGCAGTGAGAACAGGGATCCCGGGGAGCTGTTTTTT. Translated, it gives CASSENRDPGELFF.

This clone was seen a few times. Sequence at one end of the junction differs from germline and may be a read error. The chain links TRBV30 to TRBJ2-7; 9 nucleotides line up with TRBD1. Germline V gene sequence: CDR1 GTSNPN, CDR2 SVGIG (reference sequence). This CDR3 has 13 residues. The CDR3 DNA reads TGTGCCCGGAGCCGGGACAGGGACTACGAGCAGTACTTC. Its translation: CARSRDRDYEQYF.

The V and J genes are TRBV6-1 and TRBJ2-1; perhaps TRBD1 as D (6 bases). The V gene's germline CDR1 is MNHNS and CDR2 SASEGT. CDR3 length equals 13 residues. The V end was cut by 2 bases, the J end by 9 bases, with 11 bases between. The CDR3 DNA is TGTGCCAGCAGTGAACTTAACAGGGCTGAGCAGTTCTTC. It yields the protein CASSELNRAEQFF.

The rearrangement uses TRBV7-2 and TRBJ2-3; 7 bases agree with TRBD2. The CDR3 length is 15 residues. Per germline, CDR1 SGHTA and CDR2 FQGNSA. The ends lost 6 bases at V and 0 bases at J; junction bases unmatched: 6. CDR3 bases: TGTGCCAGCAGTCTCGGGACTACCAGCACAGATACGCAGTATTTT. Amino acids: CASSLGTTSTDTQYF. Combining the CDR3 with reference TRBV7-2 and TRBJ2-3 gives the whole variable domain GAGVSQSPSNKVTEKGKDVELRCDPISGHTALYWYRQSLGQGLEFLIYFQGNSAPDKSGLPSDRFSAERTGGSVSTLTIQRTQQEDSAVYLCASSLGTTSTDTQYFGPGTRLTVL.

The V gene is TRBV9, the J gene TRBJ1-3; D is undetermined. The germline CDR1 and CDR2 sequences are SGDLS and YYNGEE. This CDR3 region has 16 residues. V lost 2 bases and J 2 bases, leaving 14 bases between the germline ends. This chain's CDR3 is CASSVGGTGTGNTIYF. The CDR3 nucleotides are TGTGCCAGCAGCGTGGGAGGAACGGGAACTGGAAACACCATATATTTT.

The gene calls are TRBV28 and TRBJ2-3; TRBD1 is a possible D gene (5 bases). Germline lookup yields CDR1 MDHEN and CDR2 SYDVKM. V was shortened by 2 bases and J by 8 bases, with 11 bases between the two germline ends. CDR3 size: 13 residues. Written as DNA, the CDR3 is TGTGCCAGCAGTTTAGGGGCGTATGCTACGCAGTATTTT. Protein product: CASSLGAYATQYF.

This clone was found a few times. The chain carries TRBV18 and TRBJ2-7; TRBD1 might be the D (5 bases). From germline, CDR1 is KGHSH and CDR2 LQKENI. Trimming shortened V by 6 bases and J by 6 bases, and 12 bases separated the two germline ends. The CDR3 has 12 amino acids. CDR3: CASSPTGSEQYF. DNA for the CDR3: TGTGCCAGCTCCCCTACAGGTTCCGAGCAGTACTTC.

In this sample, this clone turned up a few times. V gene TRBV6-6 combines with J gene TRBJ1-5, with 11 bases aligning to TRBD1. The junction had 4 bases not matched to a gene; V was cut back by 2 bases and J by 7 bases. Germline lookup yields CDR1 MNHNY and CDR2 SVGAGI (reference sequence). This CDR3 has 15 residues. CDR3 protein: CASSYPGQGDQPQHF. CDR3 sequence (DNA): TGTGCCAGCAGTTACCCGGGACAGGGGGACCAGCCCCAGCATTTT.

The V call is TRBV7-9, the J call TRBJ2-5; D gene ambiguous. Per the germline V gene, CDR1 is SEHNR and CDR2 is FQNEAQ (reference sequence). The V gene lost 1 base and the J gene lost 1 base, with 10 bases spanning the gap. This CDR3 is built from 15 residues. CDR3 amino acids: CASSLGGYAQETQYF. The CDR3 bases are TGTGCCAGCAGCTTAGGAGGCTATGCCCAAGAGACCCAGTACTTC. The entire variable domain, with the rest obtained from reference TRBV7-9 and TRBJ2-5, is as follows: DTGVSQNPRHKITKRGQNVTFRCDPISEHNRLYWYRQTLGQGPEFLTYFQNEAQLEKSRLLSDRFSAERPKGSFSTLEIQRTEQGDSAMYLCASSLGGYAQETQYFGPGTRLLVL.

This clone was picked up a small number of times. The V call is TRBV11-2, the J call TRBJ2-4; 11 positions agree with TRBD2. V lost 3 bases to trimming and J lost 1 base; unmatched junction nucleotides: 11. The CDR3 runs to 19 residues. Germline CDR1 and CDR2: SGHAT and FQNNGV. CDR3 coding DNA: TGTGCCAGCAGCTTCCCCCGACTAGCGGGATCGAGGGCCAAAAACATTCAGTACTTC. It specifies CASSFPRLAGSRAKNIQYF.

This clone was seen a handful of times. The chain couples TRBV7-2 to TRBJ1-1; TRBD1 matches at 7 bases. Germline V gene sequence: CDR1 SGHTA, CDR2 FQGNSA. This CDR3 contains 15 residues. J lost 2 bases, V lost 5 bases, and 8 bases had no gene match. CDR3 loop: CASSTRQGPNTEAFF. CDR3 in DNA: TGTGCCAGCAGCACCCGACAGGGCCCCAACACTGAAGCTTTCTTT.

V gene TRBV7-9 combines with J gene TRBJ2-2, with 8 bases aligning to TRBD1. This CDR3 has 15 residues. Trimming took 5 bases from V and 1 from J; bases not matched to a gene: 3. Germline assignment: CDR1 SEHNR and CDR2 FQNEAQ (reference sequence). CDR3 bases: TGTGCCAGCAGCGAAGGACAGGGGAACACCGGGGAGCTGTTTTTT. Its translation: CASSEGQGNTGELFF.

This clone was detected a few times. The chain joins TRBV5-4 to TRBJ2-7, with 11 nucleotides matching TRBD2. This CDR3 is 16 amino acids long. Germline CDR1 reads SGHNT; CDR2 reads YYREEE (reference sequence). V trimming: 0 bases; J trimming: 4 bases; junction bases outside the gene matches: 6. CDR3 nucleotides: TGTGCCAGCAGCTTGGGTCTAGCGGGGGGTGTATACGAGCAGTACTTC. Translated, it gives CASSLGLAGGVYEQYF.

The chain joins TRBV19 to TRBJ2-3, with 7 bases aligning to TRBD1. Losses at the gene ends were 5 bases for V and 1 base for J; bases not matched to a gene: 0. Germline CDR1 is LNHDA and CDR2 is SQIVND (reference sequence). The CDR3 consists of 13 residues. The CDR3 region has the DNA TGTGCCAGTAGTGGACAGGGCACAGATACGCAGTATTTT. Its protein is CASSGQGTDTQYF.

The chain's CDR3 is CASSRGAGRQETQYF. In DNA form, the CDR3 reads TGTGCCAGCAGCCGGGGAGCGGGGAGGCAAGAGACCCAGTACTTC. V usage is TRBV7-2 and J usage is TRBJ2-5; 7 nucleotides agree with TRBD2. Trimming took 5 bases from V and 2 from J; bases not matched to a gene: 8. The CDR3 is made up of 15 amino acids. Germline-derived CDR1 and CDR2 are SGHTA and FQGNSA.

The V gene is TRBV6-6, the J gene TRBJ2-2; 8 nucleotides align to TRBD2. This CDR3 region has 14 residues. Germline V gene lookup returns CDR1 MNHNY and CDR2 SVGAGI (reference sequence). V lost 4 bases, J lost 7 bases, and 5 bases stayed unmatched. For the CDR3, the DNA is TGTGCCAGCAGTTCGGGGGGGGTGAGCGGGGAGCTGTTTTTT. Its protein is CASSSGGVSGELFF.

The gene calls are TRBV6-6 and TRBJ1-4; weak D call: TRBD1 (6 bases). Germline V gene data show CDR1 as MNHNY and CDR2 as SVGAGI (reference sequence). The V and J ends lost 7 bases and 6 bases respectively, with 18 bases between them. CDR3 length: 15 residues. This CDR3 is CASTLRLGAHEKLFF. As DNA, the CDR3 is TGTGCCAGCACTTTACGGTTGGGGGCTCATGAAAAACTGTTTTTT.

The V call is TRBV29-1, the J call TRBJ2-1; 12 nucleotides match TRBD1. From germline, CDR1 is SQVTM and CDR2 ANQGSEA. J lost 7 bases, V lost 6 bases, and 10 bases had no gene match. This CDR3 region has 15 residues. DNA of the CDR3: TGCAGCGTGGAGGGGACAGGGGGCGTGTGGAATGAGCAGTTCTTC. It translates to CSVEGTGGVWNEQFF.

Written as DNA, the CDR3 is TGTGCCAGCAGCTTAGCCAGGGGTTTAACTGAAGCTTTCTTT. Encoded protein: CASSLARGLTEAFF. This chain links TRBV7-6 with TRBJ1-1; TRBD1 might be the D (6 bases). Germline lookup yields CDR1 SGHVS and CDR2 FNYEAQ. V gave up 0 bases and J gave up 5 bases, with 10 bases separating them. CDR3 length equals 14 residues.

The genes are TRBV6-6 and TRBJ1-3, with TRBD1 identical over 7 bases. The CDR3 contains 14 residues. Unmatched junction bases numbered 5, after V lost 5 bases and J lost 4 bases. Germline-derived CDR1 and CDR2 are MNHNY and SVGAGI (reference sequence). The CDR3 reads CASSDRARGNTIYF. CDR3 in DNA: TGTGCCAGCAGTGACAGGGCGAGGGGAAACACCATATATTTT.

This clone was seen a few times. The chain employs TRBV29-1 and TRBJ2-3; TRBD2 matches at 8 bases. Germline V gene sequence: CDR1 SQVTM, CDR2 ANQGSEA. CDR3 length: 17 amino acids. V dropped 0 bases and J dropped 4; count of bases not matched to a gene: 12. The CDR3 region is CSVEDSGSNLGADTQYF. DNA of the CDR3: TGCAGCGTTGAAGACAGCGGGAGTAATTTAGGCGCAGATACGCAGTATTTT.

The J gene is TRBJ2-1, the V gene TRBV7-2, with 9 bases identical to TRBD2. The CDR3 consists of 17 residues. J lost 4 bases, V lost 7 bases, and 14 bases had no gene match. Germline V gene sequence: CDR1 SGHTA, CDR2 FQGNSA. The CDR3 loop reads CASNPEIAGEIYNEQFF. The DNA of the CDR3 is TGTGCCAGCAACCCCGAAATAGCGGGAGAGATATACAATGAGCAGTTCTTC.

This clone was recorded a few times. The rearrangement links TRBV30 to TRBJ1-2; D possibly corresponds to TRBD1 (6 bases). Germline V gives CDR1 GTSNPN, CDR2 SVGIG (reference sequence). This CDR3 is 14 amino acids long. Trimming removed 4 bases at V and 8 bases at J, with 20 bases between. The CDR3 protein is CAWTPQGIAVGYTF. DNA of the CDR3: TGTGCCTGGACCCCGCAGGGGATCGCGGTAGGCTACACCTTC.